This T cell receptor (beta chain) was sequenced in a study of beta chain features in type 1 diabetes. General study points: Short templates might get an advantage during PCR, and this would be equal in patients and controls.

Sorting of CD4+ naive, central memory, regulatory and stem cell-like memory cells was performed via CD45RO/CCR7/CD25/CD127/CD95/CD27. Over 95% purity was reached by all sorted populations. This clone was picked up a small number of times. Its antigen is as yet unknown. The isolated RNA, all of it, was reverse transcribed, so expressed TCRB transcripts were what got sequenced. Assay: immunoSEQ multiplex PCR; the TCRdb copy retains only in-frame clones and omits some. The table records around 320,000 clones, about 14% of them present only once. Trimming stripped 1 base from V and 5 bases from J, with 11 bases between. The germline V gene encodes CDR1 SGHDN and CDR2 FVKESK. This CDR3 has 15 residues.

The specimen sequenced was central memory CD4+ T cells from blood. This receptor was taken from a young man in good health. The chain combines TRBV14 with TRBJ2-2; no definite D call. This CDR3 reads CASSQVISATGELFF. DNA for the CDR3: TGTGCCAGCAGCCAAGTCATTTCAGCTACCGGGGAGCTGTTTTTT.